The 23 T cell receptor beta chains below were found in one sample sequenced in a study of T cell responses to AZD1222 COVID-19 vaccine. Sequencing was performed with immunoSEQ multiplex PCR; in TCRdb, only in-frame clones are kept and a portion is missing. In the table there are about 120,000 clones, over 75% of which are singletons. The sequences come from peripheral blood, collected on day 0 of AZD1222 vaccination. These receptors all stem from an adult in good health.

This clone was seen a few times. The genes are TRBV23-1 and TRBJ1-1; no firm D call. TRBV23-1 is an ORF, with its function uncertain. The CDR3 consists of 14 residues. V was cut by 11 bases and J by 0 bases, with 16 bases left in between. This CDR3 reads CAWRPTRMNTEAFF. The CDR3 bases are TGCGCCTGGCGACCCACCCGGATGAACACTGAAGCTTTCTTT.

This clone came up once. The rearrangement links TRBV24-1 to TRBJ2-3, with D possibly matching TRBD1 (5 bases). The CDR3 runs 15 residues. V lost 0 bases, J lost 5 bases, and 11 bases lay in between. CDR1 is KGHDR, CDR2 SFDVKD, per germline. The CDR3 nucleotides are TGTGCCACCAGTGATTTGCAAGGGCAGGGAGATACGCAGTATTTT. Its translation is CATSDLQGQGDTQYF.

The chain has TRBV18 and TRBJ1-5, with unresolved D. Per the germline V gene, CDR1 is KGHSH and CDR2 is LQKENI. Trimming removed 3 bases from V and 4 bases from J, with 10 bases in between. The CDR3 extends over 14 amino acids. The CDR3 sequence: CASSPETANQPQHF. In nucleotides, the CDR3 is TGTGCCAGCTCACCCGAGACGGCAAATCAGCCCCAGCATTTT. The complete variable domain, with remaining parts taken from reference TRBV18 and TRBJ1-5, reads NAGVMQNPRHLVRRRGQEARLRCSPMKGHSHVYWYRQLPEEGLKFMVYLQKENIIDESGMPKERFSAEFPKEGPSILRIQQVVRGDSAAYFCASSPETANQPQHFGDGTRLSIL.

The CDR3 loop reads CASSLTGTGAYEQYF. Written as DNA, the CDR3 is TGCGCCAGCAGCTTGACCGGGACAGGGGCCTACGAGCAGTACTTC. This chain connects TRBV5-1 to TRBJ2-7, with 10 bases identical to TRBD1. Trimming took 1 base from V and 2 from J; bases not matched to a gene: 3. This CDR3 contains 15 residues. Germline V gives CDR1 SGHRS, CDR2 YFSETQ.

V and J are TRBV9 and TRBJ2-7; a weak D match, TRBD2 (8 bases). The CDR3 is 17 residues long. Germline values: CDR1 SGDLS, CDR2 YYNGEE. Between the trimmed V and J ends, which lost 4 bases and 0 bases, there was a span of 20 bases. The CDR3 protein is CASSPRGVSGISYEQYF. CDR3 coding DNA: TGTGCCAGCAGCCCCAGGGGGGTTAGCGGGATCTCCTACGAGCAGTACTTC.

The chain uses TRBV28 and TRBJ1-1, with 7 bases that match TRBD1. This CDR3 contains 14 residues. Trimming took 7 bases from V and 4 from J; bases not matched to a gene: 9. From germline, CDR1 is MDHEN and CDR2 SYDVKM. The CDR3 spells CASTPAGGGTEAFF. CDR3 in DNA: TGTGCCAGCACCCCTGCAGGGGGGGGCACTGAAGCTTTCTTT.

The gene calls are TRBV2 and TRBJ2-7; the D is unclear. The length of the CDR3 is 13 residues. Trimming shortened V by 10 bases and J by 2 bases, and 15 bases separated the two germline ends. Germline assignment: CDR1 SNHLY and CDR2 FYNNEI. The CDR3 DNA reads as TGTGCCACTACCGTGACACTACCCTACGAGCAGTACTTC. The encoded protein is CATTVTLPYEQYF. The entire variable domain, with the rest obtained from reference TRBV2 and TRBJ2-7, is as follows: EPEVTQTPSHQVTQMGQEVILRCVPISNHLYFYWYRQILGQKVEFLVSFYNNEISEKSEIFDDQFSVERPDGSNFTLKIRSTKLEDSAMYFCATTVTLPYEQYFGPGTRLTVT.

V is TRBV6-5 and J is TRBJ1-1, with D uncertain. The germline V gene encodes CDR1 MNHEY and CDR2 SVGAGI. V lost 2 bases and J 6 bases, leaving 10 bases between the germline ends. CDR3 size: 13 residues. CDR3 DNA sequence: TGTGCCAGCAGTTACGCGGACGGATCTGAAGCTTTCTTT. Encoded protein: CASSYADGSEAFF.

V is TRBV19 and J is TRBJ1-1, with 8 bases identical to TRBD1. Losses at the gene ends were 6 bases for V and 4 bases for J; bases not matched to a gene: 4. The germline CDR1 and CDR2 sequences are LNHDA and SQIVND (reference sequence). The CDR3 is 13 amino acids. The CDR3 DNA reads TGTGCCAGTAGAGCCACAGGGGGCACTGAAGCTTTCTTT. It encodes CASRATGGTEAFF. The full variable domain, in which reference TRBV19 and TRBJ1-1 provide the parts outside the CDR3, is DGGITQSPKYLFRKEGQNVTLSCEQNLNHDAMYWYRQDPGQGLRLIYYSQIVNDFQKGDIAEGYSVSREKKESFPLTVTSAQKNPTAFYLCASRATGGTEAFFGQGTRLTVV.

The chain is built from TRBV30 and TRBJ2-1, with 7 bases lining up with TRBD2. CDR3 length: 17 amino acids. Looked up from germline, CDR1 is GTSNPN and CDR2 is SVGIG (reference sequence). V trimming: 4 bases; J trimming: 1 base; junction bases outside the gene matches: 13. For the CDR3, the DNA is TGTGCCTGGACCGGACTAGTACTAAGGTTTTCCTACAATGAGCAGTTCTTC. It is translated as CAWTGLVLRFSYNEQFF.

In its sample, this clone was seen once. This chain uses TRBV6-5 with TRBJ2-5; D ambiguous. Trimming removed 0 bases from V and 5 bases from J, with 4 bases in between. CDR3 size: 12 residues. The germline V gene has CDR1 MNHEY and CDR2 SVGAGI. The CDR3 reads CASSYSTETQYF. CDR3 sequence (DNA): TGTGCCAGCAGTTACTCGACCGAGACCCAGTACTTC.

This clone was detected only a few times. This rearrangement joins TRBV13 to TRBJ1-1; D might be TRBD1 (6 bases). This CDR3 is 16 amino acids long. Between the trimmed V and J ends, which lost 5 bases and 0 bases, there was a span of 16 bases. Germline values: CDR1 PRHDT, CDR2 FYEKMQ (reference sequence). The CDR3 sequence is CASSIGQLLMNTEAFF. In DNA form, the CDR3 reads TGTGCCAGCAGCATCGGACAGCTCTTAATGAACACTGAAGCTTTCTTT.

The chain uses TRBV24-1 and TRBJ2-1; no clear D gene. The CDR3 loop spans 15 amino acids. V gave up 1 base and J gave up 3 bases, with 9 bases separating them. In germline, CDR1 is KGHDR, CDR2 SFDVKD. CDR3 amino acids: CATSDLRRNYNEQFF. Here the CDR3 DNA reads TGTGCCACCAGTGATTTACGCCGGAACTACAATGAGCAGTTCTTC.

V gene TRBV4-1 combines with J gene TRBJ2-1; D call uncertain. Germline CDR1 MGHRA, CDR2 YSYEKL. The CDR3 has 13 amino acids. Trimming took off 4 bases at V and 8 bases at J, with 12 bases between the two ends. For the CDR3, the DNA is TGCGCCAGCAGCCCGACCCGAGTGGATGAGCAGTTCTTC. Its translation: CASSPTRVDEQFF.

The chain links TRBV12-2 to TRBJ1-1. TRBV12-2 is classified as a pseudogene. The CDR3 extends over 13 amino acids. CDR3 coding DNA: TGTGCAAGTCGCTTATCGGAGAGCACTGAAGCTTTCTTT. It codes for CASRLSESTEAFF.

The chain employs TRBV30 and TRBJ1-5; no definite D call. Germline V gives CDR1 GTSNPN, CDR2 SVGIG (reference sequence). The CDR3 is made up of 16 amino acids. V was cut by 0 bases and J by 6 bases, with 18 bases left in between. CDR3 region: CAWSVRRILDGQPQHF. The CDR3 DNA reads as TGTGCCTGGAGTGTAAGGCGGATCCTAGACGGTCAGCCCCAGCATTTT.

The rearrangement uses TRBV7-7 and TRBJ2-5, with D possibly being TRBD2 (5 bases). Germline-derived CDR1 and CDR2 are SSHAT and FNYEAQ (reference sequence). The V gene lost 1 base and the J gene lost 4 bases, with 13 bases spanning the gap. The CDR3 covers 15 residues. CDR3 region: CASSLGLGSRETQYF. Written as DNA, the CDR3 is TGTGCCAGCAGCTTAGGGTTAGGGAGTAGAGAGACCCAGTACTTC.

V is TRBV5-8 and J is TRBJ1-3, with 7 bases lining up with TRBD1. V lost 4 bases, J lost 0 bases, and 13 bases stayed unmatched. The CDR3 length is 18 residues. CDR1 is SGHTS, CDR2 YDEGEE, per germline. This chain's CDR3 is CASSPREGAIYSGNTIYF. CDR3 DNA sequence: TGTGCCAGCAGCCCCAGGGAGGGGGCAATCTACTCTGGAAACACCATATATTTT.

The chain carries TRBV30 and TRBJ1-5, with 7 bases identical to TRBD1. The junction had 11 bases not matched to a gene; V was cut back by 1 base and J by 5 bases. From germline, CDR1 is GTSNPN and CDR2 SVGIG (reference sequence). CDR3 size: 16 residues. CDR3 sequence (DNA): TGTGCCTGGAGTGGAAAGGGGGCGGGGACTGATCAGCCCCAGCATTTT. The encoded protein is CAWSGKGAGTDQPQHF.

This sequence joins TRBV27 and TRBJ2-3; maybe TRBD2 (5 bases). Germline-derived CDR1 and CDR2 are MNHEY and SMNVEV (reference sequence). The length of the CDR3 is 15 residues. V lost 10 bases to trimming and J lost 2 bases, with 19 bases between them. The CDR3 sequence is CANLGGCEYTDTQYF. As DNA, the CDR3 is TGTGCCAACCTCGGAGGCTGCGAATACACAGATACGCAGTATTTT.

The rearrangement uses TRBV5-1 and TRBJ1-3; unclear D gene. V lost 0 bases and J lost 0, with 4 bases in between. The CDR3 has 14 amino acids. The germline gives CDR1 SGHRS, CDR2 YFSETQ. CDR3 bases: TGCGCCAGCAGCTTGGGACCCTCTGGAAACACCATATATTTT. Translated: CASSLGPSGNTIYF.

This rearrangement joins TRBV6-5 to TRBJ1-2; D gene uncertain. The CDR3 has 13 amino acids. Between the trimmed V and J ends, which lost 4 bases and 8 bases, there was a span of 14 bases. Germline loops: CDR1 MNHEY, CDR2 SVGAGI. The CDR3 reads CASSSGRTTGYTF. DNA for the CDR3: TGTGCCAGCAGTTCGGGCCGAACGACAGGCTACACCTTC.

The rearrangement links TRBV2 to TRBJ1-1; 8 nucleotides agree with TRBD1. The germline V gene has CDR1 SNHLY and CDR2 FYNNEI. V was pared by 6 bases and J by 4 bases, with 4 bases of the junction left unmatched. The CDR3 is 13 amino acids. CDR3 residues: CASRDREGTEAFF. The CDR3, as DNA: TGTGCCAGCAGGGACAGGGAAGGCACTGAAGCTTTCTTT.